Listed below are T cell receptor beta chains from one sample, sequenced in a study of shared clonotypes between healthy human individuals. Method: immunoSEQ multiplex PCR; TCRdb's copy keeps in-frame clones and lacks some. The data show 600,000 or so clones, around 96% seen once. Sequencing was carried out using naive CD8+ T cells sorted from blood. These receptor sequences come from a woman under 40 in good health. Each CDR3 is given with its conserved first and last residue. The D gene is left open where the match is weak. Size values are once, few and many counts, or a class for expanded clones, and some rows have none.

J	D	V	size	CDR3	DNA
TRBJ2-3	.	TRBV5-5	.	CASSYRTDTQYF	TGTGCCAGCAGCTACCGCACAGATACGCAGTATTTT
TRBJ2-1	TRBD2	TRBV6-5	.	CASSYSQRGYNEQFF	TGTGCCAGCAGTTACTCCCAGCGGGGGTACAATGAGCAGTTCTTC
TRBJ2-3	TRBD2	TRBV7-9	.	CASSHGLAGGTDTQYF	TGTGCCAGCAGCCACGGACTAGCGGGGGGAACAGATACGCAGTATTTT
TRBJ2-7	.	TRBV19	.	CASMAGVGYEQYF	TGTGCCAGTATGGCGGGCGTGGGTTACGAGCAGTACTTC
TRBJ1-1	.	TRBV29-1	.	CSVEADKSFFTEAFF	TGCAGCGTTGAGGCCGACAAGTCGTTCTTCACTGAAGCTTTCTTT
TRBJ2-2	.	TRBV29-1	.	CSVEKRGGELFF	TGCAGCGTTGAGAAACGAGGCGGGGAGCTGTTTTTT
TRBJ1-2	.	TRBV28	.	CASSPRGSYTF	TGTGCCAGCAGTCCCAGGGGTAGCTACACCTTC
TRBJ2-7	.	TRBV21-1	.	CASSKGGRENNEQYF	TGTGCCAGCAGCAAAGGAGGCAGGGAAAACAACGAGCAGTACTTC
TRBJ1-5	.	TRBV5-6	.	CASSPGVGQPQHF	TGTGCCAGCAGCCCAGGGGTAGGTCAGCCCCAGCATTTT
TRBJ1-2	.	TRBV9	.	CASSVGGDGYTF	TGTGCCAGCAGCGTAGGAGGGGATGGCTACACCTTC
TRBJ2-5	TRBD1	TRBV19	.	CASRPGQGARETQYF	TGTGCCAGTAGGCCGGGACAGGGGGCGCGGGAGACCCAGTACTTC
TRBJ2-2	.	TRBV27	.	CASSLFSAGELFF	TGTGCCAGCAGTTTATTTAGCGCCGGGGAGCTGTTTTTT
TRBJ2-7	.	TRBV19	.	CASSIRLDLYEQYF	TGTGCCAGTAGTATCCGACTAGATCTCTACGAGCAGTACTTC
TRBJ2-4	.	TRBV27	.	CASSTIAKNIQYF	TGTGCCAGCAGCACGATAGCCAAAAACATTCAGTACTTC
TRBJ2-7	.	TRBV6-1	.	CASSVNRAYEQYF	TGTGCCAGCAGTGTAAACAGAGCCTACGAGCAGTACTTC
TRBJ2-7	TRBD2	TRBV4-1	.	CASSFSGTSSYEQYF	TGCGCCAGCAGCTTTTCCGGGACTAGCTCCTACGAGCAGTACTTC
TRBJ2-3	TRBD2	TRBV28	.	CASSLYREVTDTQYF	TGTGCCAGCAGTTTATACCGGGAGGTCACAGATACGCAGTATTTT
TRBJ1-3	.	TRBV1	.	CTSSLPFGGQLLCGNTIYF	TGCACCAGCAGCCTCCCCTTCGGGGGACAGCTTCTGTGTGGAAACACCATATATTTT
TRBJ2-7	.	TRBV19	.	CASPTGPSSYEQYF	TGTGCCAGCCCAACAGGGCCCAGCTCCTACGAGCAGTACTTC
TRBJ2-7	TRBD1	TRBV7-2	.	CASSLGQGAYEQYF	TGTGCCAGCAGCTTGGGACAGGGGGCATACGAGCAGTACTTC
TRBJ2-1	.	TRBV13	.	CASSLELADSYNEQFF	TGTGCCAGCAGCTTAGAATTAGCGGACTCCTACAATGAGCAGTTCTTC
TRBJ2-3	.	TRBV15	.	CATSSSPALAADTQYF	TGTGCCACCAGCTCCTCTCCAGCACTAGCAGCAGATACGCAGTATTTT
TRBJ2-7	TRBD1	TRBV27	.	CASSFLGTGGYEQYF	TGTGCCAGCAGTTTTTTAGGGACAGGGGGCTACGAGCAGTACTTC
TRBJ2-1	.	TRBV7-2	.	CASSLLRENPQGEQFF	TGTGCCAGCAGCTTATTGAGGGAGAACCCCCAGGGTGAGCAGTTCTTC
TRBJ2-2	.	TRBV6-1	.	CASSVDFTGELFF	TGTGCCAGCAGTGTTGATTTCACCGGGGAGCTGTTTTTT
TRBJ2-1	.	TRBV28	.	CASSLYSAPGDEQFF	TGTGCCAGCAGTTTATATAGCGCACCAGGGGATGAGCAGTTCTTC
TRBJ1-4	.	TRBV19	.	CASTDETNEKLFF	TGTGCCAGTACGGACGAGACTAATGAAAAACTGTTTTTT
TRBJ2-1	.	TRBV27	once	CASSPSRSGSYNEQFF	TGTGCCAGCAGTCCCTCCCGTAGCGGCTCCTACAATGAGCAGTTCTTC
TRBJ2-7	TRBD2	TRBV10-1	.	CAKPTSGKTYEQYF	TGCGCCAAGCCGACTAGCGGGAAAACCTACGAGCAGTACTTC
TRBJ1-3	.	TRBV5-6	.	CASSLLSDSPSSGNTIYF	TGTGCCAGCAGCCTACTATCTGACTCTCCGAGCTCTGGAAACACCATATATTTT
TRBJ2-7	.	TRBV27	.	CASSSSPPGEQYF	TGTGCCAGCAGTTCCTCCCCTCCGGGCGAGCAGTACTTC
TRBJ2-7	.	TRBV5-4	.	CASSSRDRKEYEQYF	TGTGCCAGCAGCTCCCGGGACCGAAAGGAGTACGAGCAGTACTTC
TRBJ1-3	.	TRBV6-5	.	CASSKKQGSGNTIYF	TGTGCCAGCAGTAAAAAACAGGGTTCCGGAAACACCATATATTTT
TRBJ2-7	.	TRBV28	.	CASSLGYGNSYEQYF	TGTGCCAGCAGTTTAGGGTACGGCAACTCCTACGAGCAGTACTTC
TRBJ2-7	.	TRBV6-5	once	CASSYATGSEQYF	TGTGCCAGCAGTTACGCGACAGGTAGCGAGCAGTACTTC